This paragraph reports one TCR beta chain. The sample originates from a study of Ad26.COV2.S vaccination and SARS-CoV-2 variants. Across the study: Enrolled in COV1001, the donor was in the Ad26.COV2.S trial arm, which received the vaccine.

Per the germline V gene, CDR1 is SEHNR and CDR2 is FQNEAQ (reference sequence). This CDR3 has 14 residues. V shed 1 base and J shed 3 bases, with 10 bases lying between them. Data came from immunoSEQ multiplex PCR; TCRdb stores just in-frame clones and leaves some out. This table has about 380,000 clones, 83% appearing once. Described treatment: over 15 received Ad26.COV2.S at low or high dose, single or two shots; about 5 received placebo; per-sample allocation not given. Sampling was done on day 63 after the first vaccine or placebo injection. The receptor was derived from a person between 18 and 65 years old who received the Ad26.COV2.S COVID-19 vaccine or a placebo. The sequencing here drew on peripheral blood, taken in a trial of Ad26.COV2.S vaccine versus placebo. The chain employs TRBV7-9 and TRBJ2-7, with D perhaps matching TRBD2 (5 bases). DNA for the CDR3: TGTGCCAGCAGCTTAGGGACTGGCCGCTACGAGCAGTACTTC. Encoded protein: CASSLGTGRYEQYF.